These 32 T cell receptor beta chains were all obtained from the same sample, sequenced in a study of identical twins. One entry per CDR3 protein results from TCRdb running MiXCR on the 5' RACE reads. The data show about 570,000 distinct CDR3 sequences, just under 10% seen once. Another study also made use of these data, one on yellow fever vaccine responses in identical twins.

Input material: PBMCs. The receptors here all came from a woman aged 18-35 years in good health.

The DNA of the CDR3 is TGTGCCAGCAGTTACTCCCATGGGGACAGGGGGCGCGAAAAACTGTTTTTT. Translated, it gives CASSYSHGDRGREKLFF. This chain links TRBV6-5 with TRBJ1-4; 12 nucleotides line up with TRBD1. This CDR3 region has 17 residues. Per germline, CDR1 MNHEY and CDR2 SVGAGI. J lost 8 bases, V lost 0 bases, and 7 bases had no gene match.

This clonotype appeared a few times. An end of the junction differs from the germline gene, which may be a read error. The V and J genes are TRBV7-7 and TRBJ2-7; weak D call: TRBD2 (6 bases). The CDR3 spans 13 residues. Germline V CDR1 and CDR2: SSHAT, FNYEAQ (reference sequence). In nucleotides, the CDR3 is TGTGCTAGCAGCTTCGCCGGACTATCAGAGCAGTACTTC. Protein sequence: CASSFAGLSEQYF.

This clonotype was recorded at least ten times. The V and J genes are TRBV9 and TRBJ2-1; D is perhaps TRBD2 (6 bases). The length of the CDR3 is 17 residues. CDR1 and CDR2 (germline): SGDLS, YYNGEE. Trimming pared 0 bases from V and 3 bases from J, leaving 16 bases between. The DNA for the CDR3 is TGTGCCAGCAGCGTAGGGGTTGGTAGCGGAGGCTACAATGAGCAGTTCTTC. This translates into CASSVGVGSGGYNEQFF.

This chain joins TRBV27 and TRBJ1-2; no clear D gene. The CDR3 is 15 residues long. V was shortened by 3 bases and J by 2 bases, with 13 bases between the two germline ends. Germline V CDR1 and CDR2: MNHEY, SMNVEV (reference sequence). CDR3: CASSFGGAGNYGYTF. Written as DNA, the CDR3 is TGTGCCAGCAGTTTCGGCGGCGCGGGAAACTATGGCTACACCTTC.

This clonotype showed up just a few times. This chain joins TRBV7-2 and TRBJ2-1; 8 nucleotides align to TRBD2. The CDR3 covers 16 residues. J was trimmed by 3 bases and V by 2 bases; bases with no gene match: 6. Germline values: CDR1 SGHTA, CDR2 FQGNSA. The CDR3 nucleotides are TGTGCCAGCAGCTTAAGCGGTAGCGGGAACTACAATGAGCAGTTCTTC. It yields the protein CASSLSGSGNYNEQFF. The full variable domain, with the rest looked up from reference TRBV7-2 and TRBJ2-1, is GAGVSQSPSNKVTEKGKDVELRCDPISGHTALYWYRQSLGQGLEFLIYFQGNSAPDKSGLPSDRFSAERTGGSVSTLTIQRTQQEDSAVYLCASSLSGSGNYNEQFFGPGTRLTVL.

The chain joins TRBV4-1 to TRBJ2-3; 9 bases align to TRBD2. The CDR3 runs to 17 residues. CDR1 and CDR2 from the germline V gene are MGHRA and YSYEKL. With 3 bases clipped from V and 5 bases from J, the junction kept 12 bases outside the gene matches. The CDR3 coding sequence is TGCGCCAGCAGCCAGGAGCTTAGCGGGAGTCCCGGAGATACGCAGTATTTT. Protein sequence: CASSQELSGSPGDTQYF.

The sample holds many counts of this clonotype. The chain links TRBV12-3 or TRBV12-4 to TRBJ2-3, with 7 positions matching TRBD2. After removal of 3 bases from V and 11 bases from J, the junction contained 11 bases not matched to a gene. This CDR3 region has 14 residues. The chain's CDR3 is CASSLMDTGGMQYF. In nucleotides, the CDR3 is TGTGCCAGCAGTTTGATGGACACGGGGGGTATGCAGTATTTT.

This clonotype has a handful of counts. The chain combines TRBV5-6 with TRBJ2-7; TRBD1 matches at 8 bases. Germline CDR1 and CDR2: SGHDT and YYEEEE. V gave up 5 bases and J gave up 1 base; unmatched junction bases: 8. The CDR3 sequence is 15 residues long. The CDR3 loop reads CASSSGRGPSYEQYF. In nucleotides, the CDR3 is TGTGCCAGCAGTTCCGGCAGGGGGCCTTCCTACGAGCAGTACTTC.

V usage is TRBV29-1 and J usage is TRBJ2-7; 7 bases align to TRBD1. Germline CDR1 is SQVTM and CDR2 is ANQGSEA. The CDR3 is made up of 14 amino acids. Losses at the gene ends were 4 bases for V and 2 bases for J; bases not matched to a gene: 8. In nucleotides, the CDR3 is TGCAGCGTTGCCCCCTGGGACAGTCCCTACGAGCAGTACTTC. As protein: CSVAPWDSPYEQYF.

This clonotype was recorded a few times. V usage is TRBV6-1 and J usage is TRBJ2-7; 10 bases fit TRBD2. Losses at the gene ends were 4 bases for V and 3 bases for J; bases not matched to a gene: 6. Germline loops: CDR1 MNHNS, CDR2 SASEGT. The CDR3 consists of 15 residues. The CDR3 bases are TGTGCCAGCAGTGCTACCCGGACTAGCGGCTACGAGCAGTACTTC. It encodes CASSATRTSGYEQYF.

In DNA form, the CDR3 reads TGTGCCAGCACCGCCTCTGGGCTACACAACGACCAAGAGACCCAGTACTTC. It specifies CASTASGLHNDQETQYF. V and J are TRBV4-2 and TRBJ2-5, with D uncertain. Germline CDR1 reads LGHNA; CDR2 reads YNFKEQ. The germline V and J ends were trimmed by 7 bases and 0 bases, with 21 bases remaining between them. The CDR3 has 17 residues.

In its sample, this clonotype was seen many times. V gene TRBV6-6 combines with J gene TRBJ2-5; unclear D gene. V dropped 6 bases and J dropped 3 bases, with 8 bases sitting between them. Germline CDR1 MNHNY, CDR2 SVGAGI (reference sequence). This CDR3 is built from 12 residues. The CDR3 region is CASRPDKETQYF. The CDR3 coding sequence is TGTGCCAGCAGACCCGACAAAGAGACCCAGTACTTC.

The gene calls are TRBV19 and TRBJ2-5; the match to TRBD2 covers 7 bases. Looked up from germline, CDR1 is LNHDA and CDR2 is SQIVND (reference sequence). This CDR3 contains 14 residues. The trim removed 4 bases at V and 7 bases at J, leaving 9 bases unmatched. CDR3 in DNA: TGTGCCAGTAGTACCCAAGCGGGGTTGGGGACCCAGTACTTC. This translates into CASSTQAGLGTQYF.

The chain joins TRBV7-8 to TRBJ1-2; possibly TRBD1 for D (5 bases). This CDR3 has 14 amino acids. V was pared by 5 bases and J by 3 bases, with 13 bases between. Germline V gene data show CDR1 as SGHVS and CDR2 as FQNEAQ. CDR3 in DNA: TGTGCCAGCAGCCACCGGCGGGGGGACTATGGCTACACCTTC. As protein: CASSHRRGDYGYTF.

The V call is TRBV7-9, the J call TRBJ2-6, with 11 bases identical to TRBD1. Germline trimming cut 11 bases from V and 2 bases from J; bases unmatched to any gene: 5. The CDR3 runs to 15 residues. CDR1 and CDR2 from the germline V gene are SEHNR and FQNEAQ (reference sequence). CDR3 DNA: TGTGCCGGAGGACAGGGGGCTACTGGGGCCAACGTCCTGACTTTC. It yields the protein CAGGQGATGANVLTF.

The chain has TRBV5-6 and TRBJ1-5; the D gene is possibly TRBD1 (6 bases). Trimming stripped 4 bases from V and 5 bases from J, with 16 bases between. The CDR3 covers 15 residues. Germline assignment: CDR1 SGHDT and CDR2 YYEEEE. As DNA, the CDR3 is TGTGCCAGCAGCGTGACAGGAAGGGGGGATCAGCCCCAGCATTTT. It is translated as CASSVTGRGDQPQHF.

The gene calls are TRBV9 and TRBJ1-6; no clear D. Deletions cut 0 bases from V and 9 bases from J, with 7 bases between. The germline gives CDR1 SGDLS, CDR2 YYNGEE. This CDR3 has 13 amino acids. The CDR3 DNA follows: TGTGCCAGCAGCGTAGGGTCGGGTTCACCCCTCCACTTT. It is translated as CASSVGSGSPLHF.

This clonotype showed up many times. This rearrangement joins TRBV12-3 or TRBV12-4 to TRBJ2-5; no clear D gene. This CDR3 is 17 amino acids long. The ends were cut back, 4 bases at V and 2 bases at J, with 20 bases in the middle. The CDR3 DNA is TGTGCCAGCAGTTCTCAATCCCTCAGTATTAAGCAAGAGACCCAGTACTTC. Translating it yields CASSSQSLSIKQETQYF.

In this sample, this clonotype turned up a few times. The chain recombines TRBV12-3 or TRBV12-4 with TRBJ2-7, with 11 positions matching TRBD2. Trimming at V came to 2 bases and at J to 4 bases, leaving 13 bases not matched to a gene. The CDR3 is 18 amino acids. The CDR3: CASSLLVGEVAGGYEQYF. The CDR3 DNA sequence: TGTGCCAGCAGTTTATTGGTAGGGGAGGTAGCGGGAGGGTACGAGCAGTACTTC.

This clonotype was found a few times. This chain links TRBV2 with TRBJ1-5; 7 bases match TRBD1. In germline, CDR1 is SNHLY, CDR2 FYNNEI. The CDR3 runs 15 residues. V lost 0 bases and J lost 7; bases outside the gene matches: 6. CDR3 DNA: TGTGCCAGCAGTGAAGCGGGAGGGGGCAGGCAGCCCCAGCATTTT. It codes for CASSEAGGGRQPQHF.

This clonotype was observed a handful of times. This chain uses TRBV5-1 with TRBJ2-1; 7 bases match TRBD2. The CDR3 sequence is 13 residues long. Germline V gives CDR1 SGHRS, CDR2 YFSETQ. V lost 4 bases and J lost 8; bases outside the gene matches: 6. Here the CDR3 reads CASSPRGEYEQFF. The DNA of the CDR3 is TGCGCCAGCAGCCCCCGGGGGGAGTATGAGCAGTTCTTC.

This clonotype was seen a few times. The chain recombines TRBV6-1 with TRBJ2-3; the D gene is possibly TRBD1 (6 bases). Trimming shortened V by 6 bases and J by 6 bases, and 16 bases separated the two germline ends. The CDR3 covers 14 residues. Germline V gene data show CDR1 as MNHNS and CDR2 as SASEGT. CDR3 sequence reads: CASSTGMGPDTQYF. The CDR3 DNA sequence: TGTGCCAGCAGCACAGGGATGGGGCCGGATACGCAGTATTTT.

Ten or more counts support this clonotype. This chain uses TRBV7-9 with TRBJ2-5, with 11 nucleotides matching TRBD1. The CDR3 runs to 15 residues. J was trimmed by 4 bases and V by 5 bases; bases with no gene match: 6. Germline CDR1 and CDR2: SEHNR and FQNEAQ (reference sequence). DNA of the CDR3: TGTGCCAGCAGCGGTTCGGGGACAGGGGGAGAGACCCAGTACTTC. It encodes CASSGSGTGGETQYF.

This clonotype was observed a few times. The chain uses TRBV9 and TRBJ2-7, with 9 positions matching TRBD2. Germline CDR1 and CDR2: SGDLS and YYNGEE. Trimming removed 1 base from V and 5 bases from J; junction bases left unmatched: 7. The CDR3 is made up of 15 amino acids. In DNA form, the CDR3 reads TGTGCCAGCAGCGTAAGGGCGGGAGGGCCGAACGAGCAGTACTTC. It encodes CASSVRAGGPNEQYF.

The DNA of the CDR3 is TGTGCCAGCGCACGCACAGGGACCCTGAACACTGAAGCTTTCTTT. Its translation: CASARTGTLNTEAFF. This chain connects TRBV3-2 to TRBJ1-1; the D call of TRBD1 is as the table states it, not checked on the DNA. TRBV3-2 is flagged as a pseudogene. The CDR3 spans 15 residues.

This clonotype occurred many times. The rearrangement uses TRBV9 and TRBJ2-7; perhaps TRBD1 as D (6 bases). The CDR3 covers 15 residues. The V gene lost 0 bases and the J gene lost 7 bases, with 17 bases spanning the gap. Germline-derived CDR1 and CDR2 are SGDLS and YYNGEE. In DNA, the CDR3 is TGTGCCAGCAGCGTAGTAGCAGGGGAGTCAAGAGAGCAGTACTTC. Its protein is CASSVVAGESREQYF.

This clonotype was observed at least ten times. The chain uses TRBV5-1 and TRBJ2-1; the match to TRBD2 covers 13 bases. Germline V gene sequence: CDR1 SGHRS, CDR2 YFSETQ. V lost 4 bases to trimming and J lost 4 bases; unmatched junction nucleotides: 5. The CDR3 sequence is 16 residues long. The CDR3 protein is CASSPGTSGEYNEQFF. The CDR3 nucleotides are TGCGCCAGCAGCCCGGGGACTAGCGGGGAATACAATGAGCAGTTCTTC.

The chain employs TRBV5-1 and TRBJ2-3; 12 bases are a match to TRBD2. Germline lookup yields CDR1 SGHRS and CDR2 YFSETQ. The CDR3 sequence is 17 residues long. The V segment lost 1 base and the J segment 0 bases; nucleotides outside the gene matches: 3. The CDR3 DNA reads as TGCGCCAGCAGCTTGACTGGACTAGCGGGGAGCACAGATACGCAGTATTTT. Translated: CASSLTGLAGSTDTQYF.

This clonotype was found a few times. The CDR3 sequence: CASSYPKGAPLHF. CDR3 DNA: TGTGCCAGCAGTTACCCAAAGGGGGCACCCCTCCACTTT. J is TRBJ1-6 and V is TRBV6-2 or TRBV6-3, with D perhaps matching TRBD1 (6 bases). This CDR3 has 13 amino acids. Trimming removed 2 bases from V and 11 bases from J, with 10 bases in between. Germline values: CDR1 MNHEY, CDR2 SVGEGT.

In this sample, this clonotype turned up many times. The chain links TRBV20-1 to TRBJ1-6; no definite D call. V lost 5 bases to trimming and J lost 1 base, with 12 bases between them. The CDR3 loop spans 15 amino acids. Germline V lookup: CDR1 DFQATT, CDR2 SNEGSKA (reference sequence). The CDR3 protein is CSAENMVSYNSPLHF. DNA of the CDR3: TGCAGTGCTGAAAACATGGTTTCCTATAATTCACCCCTCCACTTT.

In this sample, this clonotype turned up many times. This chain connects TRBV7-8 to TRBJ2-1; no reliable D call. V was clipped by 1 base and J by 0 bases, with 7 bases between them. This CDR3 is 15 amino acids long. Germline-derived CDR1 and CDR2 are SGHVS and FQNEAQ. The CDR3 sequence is CASSLVESSYNEQFF. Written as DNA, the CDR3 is TGTGCCAGCAGCTTAGTTGAGAGCTCCTACAATGAGCAGTTCTTC.

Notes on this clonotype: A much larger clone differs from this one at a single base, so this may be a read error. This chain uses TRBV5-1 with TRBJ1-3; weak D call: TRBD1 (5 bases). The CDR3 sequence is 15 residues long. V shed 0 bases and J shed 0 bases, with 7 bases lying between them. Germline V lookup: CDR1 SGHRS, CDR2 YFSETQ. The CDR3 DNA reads TGCGCCAGCAGCTTGGAAGGGGTCTCTGGAAACACCATATATTTT. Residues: CASSLEGVSGNTIYF.